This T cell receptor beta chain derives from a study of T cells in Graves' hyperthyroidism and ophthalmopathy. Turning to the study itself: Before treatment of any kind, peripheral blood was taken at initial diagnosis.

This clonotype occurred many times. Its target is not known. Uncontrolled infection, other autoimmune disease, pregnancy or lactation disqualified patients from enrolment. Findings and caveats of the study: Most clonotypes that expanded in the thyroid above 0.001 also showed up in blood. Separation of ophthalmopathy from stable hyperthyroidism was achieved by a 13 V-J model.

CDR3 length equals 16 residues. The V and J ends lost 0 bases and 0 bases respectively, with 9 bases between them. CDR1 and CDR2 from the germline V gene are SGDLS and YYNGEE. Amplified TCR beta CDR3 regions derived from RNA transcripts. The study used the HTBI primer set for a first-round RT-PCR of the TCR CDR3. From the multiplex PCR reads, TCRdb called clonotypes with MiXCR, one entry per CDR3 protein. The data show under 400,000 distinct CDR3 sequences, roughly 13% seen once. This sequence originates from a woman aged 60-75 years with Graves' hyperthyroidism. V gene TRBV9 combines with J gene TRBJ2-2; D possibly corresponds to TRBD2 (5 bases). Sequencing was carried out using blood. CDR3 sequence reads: CASSVEAGPNTGELFF. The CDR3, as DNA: TGTGCCAGCAGCGTAGAGGCGGGTCCGAACACCGGGGAGCTGTTTTTT.